One sample yielded the 2 T cell receptor beta chains listed below, sequenced in a study of patients and donors after allogeneic stem cell transplantation (dated by TCRdb to between 2020 and 2021). The library was obtained by RT-PCR. The run used a NextSeq 550. Clones were called with MiXCR by TCRdb after fastp trimmed the public reads at Q25, and only in-frame beta chains were retained. A single entry per CDR3 protein holds the most common genes and DNA from its merged rows. The sample data list approximately 170,000 distinct CDR3 sequences, and around 30% of these were observed just once. The top ten clonotypes cover around 3% of the sample. Sequencing was carried out using blood, either unsorted or a sorted T cell fraction (not recorded which). The source of these receptors is a human donor who was either an allogeneic HSCT recipient or a stem cell or donor lymphocyte infusion donor (not recorded which). It is not recorded whose cells these are; they may come from a transplant donor.

This clonotype was picked up a small number of times. The rearrangement joins TRBV10-3 to TRBJ2-7; 10 bases agree with TRBD1. This CDR3 has 14 residues. Germline CDR1 is ENHRY and CDR2 is SYGVKD. V trimming: 4 bases; J trimming: 3 bases; junction bases outside the gene matches: 3. DNA for the CDR3: TGTGCCATCAGTGGGGGGACAGGGGTCTACGAGCAGTACTTC. This translates into CAISGGTGVYEQYF.

This clonotype was seen repeatedly, ten times or more. The chain carries TRBV29-1 and TRBJ1-4; the D gene is possibly TRBD1 (6 bases). Trimming shortened V by 3 bases and J by 8 bases, and 13 bases separated the two germline ends. CDR1 is SQVTM and CDR2 is ANQGSEA in the germline V gene. CDR3 length equals 13 residues. CDR3 nucleotide sequence: TGCAGCGTTGATTCAGGGGTGGGCGAAAAACTGTTTTTT. This gives the protein CSVDSGVGEKLFF.